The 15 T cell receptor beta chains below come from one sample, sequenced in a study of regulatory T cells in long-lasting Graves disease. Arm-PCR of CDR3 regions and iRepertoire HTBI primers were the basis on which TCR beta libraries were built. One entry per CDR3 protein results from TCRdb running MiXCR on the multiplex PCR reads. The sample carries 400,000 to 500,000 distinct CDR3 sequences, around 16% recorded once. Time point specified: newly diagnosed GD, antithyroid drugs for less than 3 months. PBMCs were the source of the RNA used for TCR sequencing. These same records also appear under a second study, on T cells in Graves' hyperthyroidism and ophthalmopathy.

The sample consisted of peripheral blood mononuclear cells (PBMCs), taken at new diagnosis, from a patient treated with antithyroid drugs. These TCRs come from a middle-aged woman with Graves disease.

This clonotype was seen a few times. The CDR3 nucleotides are TGTGCCAGCACTTGGACTAGCGGGAGTTGGAACACCGGGGAGCTGTTTTTT. It yields the protein CASTWTSGSWNTGELFF. The rearrangement uses TRBV12-3 or TRBV12-4 and TRBJ2-2, with 13 bases identical to TRBD2. V lost 7 bases, J lost 1 base, and 6 bases stayed unmatched. This CDR3 spans 17 amino acids.

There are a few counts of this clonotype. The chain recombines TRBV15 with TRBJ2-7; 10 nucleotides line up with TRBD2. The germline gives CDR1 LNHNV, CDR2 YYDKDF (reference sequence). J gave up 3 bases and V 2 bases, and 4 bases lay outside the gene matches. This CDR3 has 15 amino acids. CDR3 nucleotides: TGTGCCACCAGCAGACGGACTAGCGGAGACTACGAGCAGTACTTC. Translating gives CATSRRTSGDYEQYF.

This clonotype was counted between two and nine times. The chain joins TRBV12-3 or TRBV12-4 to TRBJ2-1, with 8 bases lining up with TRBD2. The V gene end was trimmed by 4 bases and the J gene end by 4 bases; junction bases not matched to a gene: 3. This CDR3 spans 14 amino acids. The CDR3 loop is CASSSGGDYNEQFF. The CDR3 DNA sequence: TGTGCCAGCAGTTCCGGGGGGGATTACAATGAGCAGTTCTTC.

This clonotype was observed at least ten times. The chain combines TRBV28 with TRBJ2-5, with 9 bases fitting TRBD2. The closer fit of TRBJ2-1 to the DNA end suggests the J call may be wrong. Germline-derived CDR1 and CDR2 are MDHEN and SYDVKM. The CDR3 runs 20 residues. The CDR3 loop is CASSLGRGSASGRLLNEQFF. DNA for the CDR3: TGTGCCAGCAGTTTAGGGAGAGGGTCTGCCAGCGGGAGGTTACTGAATGAGCAGTTCTTC.

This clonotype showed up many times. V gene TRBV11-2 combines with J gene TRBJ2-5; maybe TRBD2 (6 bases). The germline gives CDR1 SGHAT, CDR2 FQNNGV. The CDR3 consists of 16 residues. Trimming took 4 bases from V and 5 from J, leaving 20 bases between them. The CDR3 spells CASSSSGITGVETQYF. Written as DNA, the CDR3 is TGTGCCAGCAGCTCCTCCGGGATCACGGGGGTTGAGACCCAGTACTTC.

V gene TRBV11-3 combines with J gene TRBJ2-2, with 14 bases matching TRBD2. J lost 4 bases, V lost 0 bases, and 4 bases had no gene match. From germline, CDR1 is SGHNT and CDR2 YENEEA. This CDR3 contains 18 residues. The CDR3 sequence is CASSLEGLAGGPTGELFF. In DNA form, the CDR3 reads TGTGCCAGCAGCTTAGAAGGACTAGCGGGAGGTCCCACCGGGGAGCTGTTTTTT.

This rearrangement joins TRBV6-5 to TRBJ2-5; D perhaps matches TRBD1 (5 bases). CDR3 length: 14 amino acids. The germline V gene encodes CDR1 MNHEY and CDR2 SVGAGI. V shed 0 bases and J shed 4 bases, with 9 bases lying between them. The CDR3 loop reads CASSYSAGLETQYF. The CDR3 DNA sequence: TGTGCCAGCAGTTACTCCGCAGGGTTAGAGACCCAGTACTTC.

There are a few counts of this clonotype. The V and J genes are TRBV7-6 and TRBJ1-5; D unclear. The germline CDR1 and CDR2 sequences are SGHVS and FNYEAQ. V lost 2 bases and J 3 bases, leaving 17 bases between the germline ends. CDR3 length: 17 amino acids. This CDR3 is CASSLSHRMASNQPQHF. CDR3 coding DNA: TGTGCCAGCAGCTTAAGTCATCGAATGGCCTCCAATCAGCCCCAGCATTTT.

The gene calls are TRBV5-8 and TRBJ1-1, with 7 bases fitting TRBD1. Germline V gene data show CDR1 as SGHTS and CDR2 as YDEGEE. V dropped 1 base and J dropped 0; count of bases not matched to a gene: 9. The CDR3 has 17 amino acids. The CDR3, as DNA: TGTGCCAGCAGCTTGTTCACAGGGGAGAGGGTGAACACTGAAGCTTTCTTT. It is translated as CASSLFTGERVNTEAFF.

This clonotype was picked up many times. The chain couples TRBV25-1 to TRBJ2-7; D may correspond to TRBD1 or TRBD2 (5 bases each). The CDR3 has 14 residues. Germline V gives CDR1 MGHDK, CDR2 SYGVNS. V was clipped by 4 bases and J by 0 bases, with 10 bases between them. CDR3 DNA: TGTGCCAGCAGTGCCTGGGGGAGCTCCTACGAGCAGTACTTC. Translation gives CASSAWGSSYEQYF.

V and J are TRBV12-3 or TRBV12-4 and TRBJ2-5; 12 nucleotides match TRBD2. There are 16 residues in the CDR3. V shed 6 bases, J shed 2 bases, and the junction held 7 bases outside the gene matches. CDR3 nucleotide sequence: TGTGCCAGCAGCGTGCTAGCGGGGGGGGAGCAAGAGACCCAGTACTTC. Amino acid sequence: CASSVLAGGEQETQYF.

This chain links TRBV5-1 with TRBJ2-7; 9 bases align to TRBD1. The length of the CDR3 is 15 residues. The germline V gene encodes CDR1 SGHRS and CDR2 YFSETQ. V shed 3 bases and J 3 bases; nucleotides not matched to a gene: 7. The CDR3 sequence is CASSYSGTGLYEQYF. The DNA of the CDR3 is TGCGCCAGCAGCTACTCCGGGACAGGGCTCTACGAGCAGTACTTC. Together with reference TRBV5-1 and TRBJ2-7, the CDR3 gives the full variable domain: KAGVTQTPRYLIKTRGQQVTLSCSPISGHRSVSWYQQTPGQGLQFLFEYFSETQRNKGNFPGRFSGRQFSNSRSEMNVSTLELGDSALYLCASSYSGTGLYEQYFGPGTRLTVT.

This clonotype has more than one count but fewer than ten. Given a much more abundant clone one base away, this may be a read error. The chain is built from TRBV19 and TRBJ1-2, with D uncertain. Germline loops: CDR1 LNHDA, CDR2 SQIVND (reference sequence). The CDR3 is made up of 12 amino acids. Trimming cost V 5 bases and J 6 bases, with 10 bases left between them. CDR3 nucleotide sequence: TGTGCCAGTAGTTGGATGCAGGATGGCTACACCTTC. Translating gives CASSWMQDGYTF.

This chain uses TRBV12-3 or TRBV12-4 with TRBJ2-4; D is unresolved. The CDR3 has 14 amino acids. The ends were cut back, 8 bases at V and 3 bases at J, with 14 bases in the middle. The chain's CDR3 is CASSFSDGKNIQYF. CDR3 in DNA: TGTGCCAGCTCCTTCTCGGATGGCAAAAACATTCAGTACTTC.

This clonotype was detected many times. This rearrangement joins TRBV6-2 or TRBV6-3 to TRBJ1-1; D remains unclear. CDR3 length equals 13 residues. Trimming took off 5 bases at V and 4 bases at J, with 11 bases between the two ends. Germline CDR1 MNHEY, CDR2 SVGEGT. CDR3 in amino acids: CASSQALRTEAFF. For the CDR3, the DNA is TGTGCCAGCAGTCAGGCCCTTCGCACTGAAGCTTTCTTT.